Listed below are T cell receptor beta chains from one sample, sequenced in a study of T cells after posttransplantation cyclophosphamide. This table comes from immunoSEQ multiplex PCR, and its TCRdb copy is limited to in-frame clones, with some not included. The sample has around 26,000 clones, none seen only once. The sample here was PBMCs, taken after allogeneic stem cell transplant with posttransplant cyclophosphamide. The receptors were gathered from a male patient aged 18 to 35 who received an allogeneic stem cell transplant from a related donor, was CMV-positive, and had no GVHD. The graft donor may be the source of some T cells. CDR3s include the opening cysteine and the closing phenylalanine or tryptophan. The D gene is left open where the match is weak. Some rows have no size entry. The others give once, few or many, or a class for an expanded clone.

cdr3_aa: CASSWGPTSGAQETQYF
cdr3_nt: TGCGCCAGCAGCTGGGGACCGACTAGCGGGGCCCAAGAGACCCAGTACTTC
j_call: TRBJ2-5
v_call: TRBV5-1
d_call: TRBD2
clone_size: few

cdr3_aa: CAWSALTVVNEKLFF
cdr3_nt: TGTGCCTGGAGTGCGTTGACAGTCGTGAATGAAAAACTGTTTTTT
j_call: TRBJ1-4
v_call: TRBV30
d_call: NA
clone_size: many

cdr3_aa: CASSHVNLGLAGLEQYF
cdr3_nt: TGCGCCAGCAGCCACGTTAACCTCGGACTAGCGGGGCTCGAGCAGTACTTC
j_call: TRBJ2-7
v_call: TRBV4-1
d_call: TRBD2
clone_size: many

cdr3_aa: CASSPTRQGAGDEQFF
cdr3_nt: TGTGCCAGCTCACCAACTCGACAGGGGGCTGGGGATGAGCAGTTCTTC
j_call: TRBJ2-1
v_call: TRBV18
d_call: TRBD1
clone_size: many

cdr3_aa: CASSELVEEQYF
cdr3_nt: TGCGCCAGCAGTGAGTTAGTTGAAGAGCAGTACTTC
j_call: TRBJ2-7
v_call: TRBV10-2
d_call: NA
clone_size: many

cdr3_aa: CASSQGPGGWETQYF
cdr3_nt: TGTGCCAGCAGCCAAGGTCCAGGGGGCTGGGAGACCCAGTACTTC
j_call: TRBJ2-5
v_call: TRBV14
d_call: TRBD1
clone_size: many

cdr3_aa: CASSQDWGRDNQPQHF
cdr3_nt: TGCGCCAGCAGCCAAGATTGGGGGAGGGACAATCAGCCCCAGCATTTT
j_call: TRBJ1-5
v_call: TRBV4-1
d_call: NA
clone_size: many

cdr3_aa: CASSSYRGEGYTF
cdr3_nt: TGTGCCAGCAGCTCCTACAGGGGAGAGGGCTACACCTTC
j_call: TRBJ1-2
v_call: TRBV7-9
d_call: TRBD1
clone_size: many

cdr3_aa: CASSVRTSGGEQYF
cdr3_nt: TGTGCCAGCAGCGTAAGAACTAGCGGCGGCGAGCAGTACTTC
j_call: TRBJ2-7
v_call: TRBV9
d_call: TRBD2
clone_size: many

cdr3_aa: CASSQYEQYF
cdr3_nt: TGTGCCAGCAGTCAGTACGAGCAGTACTTC
j_call: TRBJ2-7
v_call: TRBV28
d_call: NA
clone_size: many

cdr3_aa: CASSPSRDRARLRGYTF
cdr3_nt: TGTGCCAGCAGCCCTTCCCGGGACAGGGCCCGCCTTCGGGGCTACACCTTC
j_call: TRBJ1-2
v_call: TRBV9
d_call: TRBD1
clone_size: many

cdr3_aa: CASSLERGTYEQYF
cdr3_nt: TGTGCCAGCAGCTTGGAAAGGGGGACCTACGAGCAGTACTTC
j_call: TRBJ2-7
v_call: TRBV5-4
d_call: NA
clone_size: many

cdr3_aa: CASSLGGVRGEKLFF
cdr3_nt: TGTGCCAGCAGTTTGGGGGGGGTGAGGGGGGAAAAACTGTTTTTT
j_call: TRBJ1-4
v_call: TRBV28
d_call: NA
clone_size: many

cdr3_aa: CASSAGGPTGELFF
cdr3_nt: TGTGCCAGCAGTGCCGGGGGGCCCACCGGGGAGCTGTTTTTT
j_call: TRBJ2-2
v_call: TRBV9
d_call: NA
clone_size: many

cdr3_aa: CASSRGFWDEQYF
cdr3_nt: TGTGCCAGCAGCCGAGGGTTCTGGGACGAGCAGTACTTC
j_call: TRBJ2-7
v_call: TRBV4-2
d_call: NA
clone_size: many

cdr3_aa: CASSPPSSYEQYF
cdr3_nt: TGTGCCAGCAGCCCTCCCTCCTCCTACGAGCAGTACTTC
j_call: TRBJ2-7
v_call: TRBV9
d_call: NA
clone_size: many

cdr3_aa: CASSFRPIAYGYTF
cdr3_nt: TGTGCCAGCAGTTTCCGACCGATAGCGTATGGCTACACCTTC
j_call: TRBJ1-2
v_call: TRBV28
d_call: NA
clone_size: many

cdr3_aa: CASRGDTGELFF
cdr3_nt: TGTGCCAGCAGAGGGGACACCGGGGAGCTGTTTTTT
j_call: TRBJ2-2
v_call: TRBV21-1
d_call: NA
clone_size: many

cdr3_aa: CASSPGTGGPGTEAFF
cdr3_nt: TGCGCCAGCAGCCCCGGGACAGGAGGTCCCGGCACTGAAGCTTTCTTT
j_call: TRBJ1-1
v_call: TRBV5-1
d_call: TRBD1
clone_size: many

cdr3_aa: CASSLTPRSTEAFF
cdr3_nt: TGTGCCAGCAGCTTAACCCCCCGTTCTACTGAAGCTTTCTTT
j_call: TRBJ1-1
v_call: TRBV7-3
d_call: NA
clone_size: many

cdr3_aa: CASRLWDRGNIDEQYF
cdr3_nt: TGTGCCAGCCGGCTATGGGACAGGGGTAATATCGACGAGCAGTACTTC
j_call: TRBJ2-7
v_call: TRBV7-8
d_call: TRBD1
clone_size: many

cdr3_aa: CASSGDRPGTDTQYF
cdr3_nt: TGTGCCAGCAGTGGGGACAGGCCGGGCACAGATACGCAGTATTTT
j_call: TRBJ2-3
v_call: TRBV2
d_call: TRBD1
clone_size: many

cdr3_aa: CASSHAPGGKYNSPLHF
cdr3_nt: TGTGCCAGCAGCCACGCTCCAGGGGGGAAATATAATTCACCCCTCCACTTT
j_call: TRBJ1-6
v_call: TRBV7-2
d_call: TRBD1
clone_size: NA

cdr3_aa: CASSEWWTGRTEAFF
cdr3_nt: TGCGCCAGCAGTGAGTGGTGGACAGGGAGGACTGAAGCTTTCTTT
j_call: TRBJ1-1
v_call: TRBV10-2
d_call: TRBD1
clone_size: many

cdr3_aa: CAWDRGGYGYTF
cdr3_nt: TGTGCCTGGGACAGGGGGGGCTATGGCTACACCTTC
j_call: TRBJ1-2
v_call: TRBV30
d_call: TRBD1
clone_size: many

cdr3_aa: CASSSRGTGELFF
cdr3_nt: TGTGCCAGCAGCTCTAGGGGCACCGGGGAGCTGTTTTTT
j_call: TRBJ2-2
v_call: TRBV7-2
d_call: NA
clone_size: many

cdr3_aa: CASSRQGEETQYF
cdr3_nt: TGCGCCAGCAGCCGACAGGGGGAAGAGACCCAGTACTTC
j_call: TRBJ2-5
v_call: TRBV5-1
d_call: TRBD1
clone_size: many